What follows describes a single T cell receptor (beta chain). Antigen: not known. The germline V gene has CDR1 MNHEY and CDR2 SVGEGT. The CDR3 sequence is 14 residues long. V lost 2 bases, J lost 1 base, and 9 bases lay in between. A universal primer site was incorporated via template switching, and the cDNA contained unique molecular identifiers. MiXCR was run by TCRdb on the 5' RACE reads, yielding one entry per CDR3 protein. The sample yields roughly 710,000 distinct CDR3 sequences, roughly 6.2% seen once. This entry is derived from a study of identical twins. Study-wide points: With abundant cord blood beta clonotypes, insertions were fewer; memory repertoires showed no such pattern. Compared with models, monozygotic twins showed more out-of-frame TCR alpha sharing. Invariant MAIT and iNKT cells could partly confound zero-insertion analyses.

The V call is TRBV6-2 or TRBV6-3, the J call TRBJ2-7; D remains ambiguous. This clonotype originated in a young man in good health. Sequenced material: naive T cells sorted from blood. CDR3 DNA sequence: TGTGCCAGCAGTTACCCTCTATTTTCCTACGAGCAGTACTTC. This sequence encodes CASSYPLFSYEQYF.